The rows below give T cell receptor beta chains drawn from one sample of a study of Tregs in tolerant kidney transplant recipients. Data came from immunoSEQ multiplex PCR; TCRdb stores just in-frame clones and leaves some out. The sample lists roughly 69,000 clones; roughly 91% were seen once. The sequences come from CD4+ T cells from blood, collected before the transplant. These receptors originate from a human donor who received a combined kidney and bone marrow transplant. Both conserved end residues are part of each CDR3. Fields, in order: CDR3 protein, CDR3 DNA, V gene, clone size, D gene, J gene. D genes are given only for firm matches. Clone size is not always given. Where it is, it says once, few, many or a class for expanded clones.

CDR3aa: CASSPPGGRQETQYF
CDR3nt: TGTGCCAGCTCACCACCGGGAGGGCGCCAAGAGACCCAGTACTTC
v_gene: TRBV18
abundance: NA
d_gene: TRBD2
j_gene: TRBJ2-5

CDR3aa: CASSLRLAEGTDTQYF
CDR3nt: TGTGCCAGCAGCCTCAGACTAGCGGAAGGCACAGATACGCAGTATTTT
v_gene: TRBV5-4
abundance: NA
d_gene: TRBD2
j_gene: TRBJ2-3

CDR3aa: CASSDVAGQGETQYF
CDR3nt: TGCGCCAGCAGTGATGTGGCGGGACAGGGAGAGACCCAGTACTTC
v_gene: TRBV10-2
abundance: NA
d_gene: TRBD1
j_gene: TRBJ2-5

CDR3aa: CASSLKRERPDTQYF
CDR3nt: TGTGCCAGCAGTTTAAAGAGGGAGAGGCCAGATACGCAGTATTTT
v_gene: TRBV27
abundance: NA
d_gene: NA
j_gene: TRBJ2-3

CDR3aa: CAIRFDSGGAYEQYF
CDR3nt: TGTGCCATCAGGTTCGATAGCGGAGGGGCCTACGAGCAGTACTTC
v_gene: TRBV10-3
abundance: NA
d_gene: NA
j_gene: TRBJ2-7

CDR3aa: CASSQQGAGETQYF
CDR3nt: TGCGCCAGCAGCCAACAGGGGGCTGGGGAGACCCAGTACTTC
v_gene: TRBV5-1
abundance: few
d_gene: TRBD1
j_gene: TRBJ2-5

CDR3aa: CASSRQTGELFF
CDR3nt: TGTGCCAGCAGTAGACAGACCGGGGAGCTGTTTTTT
v_gene: TRBV2
abundance: NA
d_gene: NA
j_gene: TRBJ2-2

CDR3aa: CASGGGLPYGYTF
CDR3nt: TGTGCCAGCGGAGGGGGCCTACCCTATGGCTACACCTTC
v_gene: TRBV6-4
abundance: NA
d_gene: TRBD1
j_gene: TRBJ1-2

CDR3aa: CASSFPSTVNTEAFF
CDR3nt: TGCGCCAGCAGCTTCCCATCGACAGTGAACACTGAAGCTTTCTTT
v_gene: TRBV5-1
abundance: NA
d_gene: NA
j_gene: TRBJ1-1

CDR3aa: CASSTLESMVQETQYF
CDR3nt: TGTGCCAGTAGTACCTTAGAGAGTATGGTACAAGAGACCCAGTACTTC
v_gene: TRBV19
abundance: NA
d_gene: NA
j_gene: TRBJ2-5

CDR3aa: CASSSYRVDGNTIYF
CDR3nt: TGTGCCAGCAGCTCCTACAGGGTTGATGGAAACACCATATATTTT
v_gene: TRBV9
abundance: NA
d_gene: NA
j_gene: TRBJ1-3

CDR3aa: CASSPWGRGGTEAFF
CDR3nt: TGCGCCAGCAGCCCCTGGGGTAGGGGTGGCACTGAAGCTTTCTTT
v_gene: TRBV5-1
abundance: NA
d_gene: NA
j_gene: TRBJ1-1

CDR3aa: CASSILAGEADTQYF
CDR3nt: TGTGCCAGCAGCATACTAGCGGGAGAGGCAGATACGCAGTATTTT
v_gene: TRBV9
abundance: NA
d_gene: TRBD2
j_gene: TRBJ2-3

CDR3aa: CASSLGSGTGETQYF
CDR3nt: TGTGCCAGCAGCTTGGGCTCCGGTACGGGGGAGACCCAGTACTTC
v_gene: TRBV5-4
abundance: NA
d_gene: NA
j_gene: TRBJ2-5

CDR3aa: CASTATSDTYEQYF
CDR3nt: TGTGCCAGCACCGCAACTAGCGACACCTACGAGCAGTACTTC
v_gene: TRBV9
abundance: once
d_gene: TRBD2
j_gene: TRBJ2-7

CDR3aa: CASSIGGTGAYNEQFF
CDR3nt: TGTGCCAGTAGTATAGGCGGGACAGGGGCTTACAATGAGCAGTTCTTC
v_gene: TRBV19
abundance: NA
d_gene: TRBD1
j_gene: TRBJ2-1

CDR3aa: CASSSGLAGGPYNEQFF
CDR3nt: TGTGCCAGCAGTTCAGGACTAGCGGGAGGGCCTTACAATGAGCAGTTCTTC
v_gene: TRBV27
abundance: NA
d_gene: TRBD2
j_gene: TRBJ2-1

CDR3aa: CASSESNPGAKETQYF
CDR3nt: TGCGCCAGCAGTGAGTCGAACCCGGGAGCAAAGGAGACCCAGTACTTC
v_gene: TRBV10-1
abundance: NA
d_gene: NA
j_gene: TRBJ2-5

CDR3aa: CASSFGGAVGEKLFF
CDR3nt: TGTGCCAGCAGCTTTGGGGGGGCAGTCGGGGAAAAACTGTTTTTT
v_gene: TRBV7-9
abundance: NA
d_gene: NA
j_gene: TRBJ1-4

CDR3aa: CASTHRAGGNQPQHF
CDR3nt: TGTGCCAGTACCCACCGGGCCGGGGGCAATCAGCCCCAGCATTTT
v_gene: TRBV19
abundance: NA
d_gene: NA
j_gene: TRBJ1-5

CDR3aa: CASSPQIRQGAPYEQYF
CDR3nt: TGTGCCAGCAGTCCTCAGATTCGACAGGGGGCCCCCTACGAGCAGTACTTC
v_gene: TRBV27
abundance: NA
d_gene: TRBD1
j_gene: TRBJ2-7

CDR3aa: CASSLGVYGGINTEAFF
CDR3nt: TGTGCCAGCAGCTTAGGTGTTTATGGGGGCATAAACACTGAAGCTTTCTTT
v_gene: TRBV11-1
abundance: NA
d_gene: NA
j_gene: TRBJ1-1

CDR3aa: CASSETGFQPQHF
CDR3nt: TGTGCCAGCAGCGAAACAGGGTTTCAGCCCCAGCATTTT
v_gene: TRBV21-1
abundance: NA
d_gene: NA
j_gene: TRBJ1-5

CDR3aa: CASSESGDSGNTIYF
CDR3nt: TGCGCCAGCAGTGAGTCCGGGGACTCTGGAAACACCATATATTTT
v_gene: TRBV10-2
abundance: NA
d_gene: NA
j_gene: TRBJ1-3

CDR3aa: CSVLGTSGRYEQYF
CDR3nt: TGCAGCGTTCTGGGGACTAGCGGAAGATACGAGCAGTACTTC
v_gene: TRBV29-1
abundance: few
d_gene: TRBD2
j_gene: TRBJ2-7

CDR3aa: CASRQNPTSGRANEQFF
CDR3nt: TGTGCCAGCAGACAAAACCCCACTAGCGGGAGGGCTAATGAGCAGTTCTTC
v_gene: TRBV2
abundance: NA
d_gene: TRBD2
j_gene: TRBJ2-1

CDR3aa: CASSTGVHEQFF
CDR3nt: TGTGCCAGCAGCACCGGAGTCCACGAGCAGTTCTTC
v_gene: TRBV9
abundance: NA
d_gene: NA
j_gene: TRBJ2-1

CDR3aa: CAISSPDRGYEQYF
CDR3nt: TGTGCCATCAGCTCCCCTGACAGGGGTTACGAGCAGTACTTC
v_gene: TRBV10-3
abundance: NA
d_gene: TRBD1
j_gene: TRBJ2-7

CDR3aa: CASSDDSYEKLFF
CDR3nt: TGTGCCAGCAGCGACGACAGTTATGAAAAACTGTTTTTT
v_gene: TRBV13
abundance: NA
d_gene: NA
j_gene: TRBJ1-4

CDR3aa: CSVVGSGFYEQYF
CDR3nt: TGCAGCGTTGTTGGTTCAGGGTTCTACGAGCAGTACTTC
v_gene: TRBV29-1
abundance: NA
d_gene: NA
j_gene: TRBJ2-7

CDR3aa: CASSPGQGTNYGYTF
CDR3nt: TGTGCCAGCAGCCCGGGCCAGGGGACTAACTATGGCTACACCTTC
v_gene: TRBV9
abundance: NA
d_gene: NA
j_gene: TRBJ1-2

CDR3aa: CSVTYGQGDTEAFF
CDR3nt: TGCAGCGTTACATACGGACAGGGGGACACTGAAGCTTTCTTT
v_gene: TRBV29-1
abundance: NA
d_gene: TRBD1
j_gene: TRBJ1-1

CDR3aa: CASSNTIQGTGANVLTF
CDR3nt: TGTGCCAGCAGCAATACAATCCAGGGTACTGGGGCCAACGTCCTGACTTTC
v_gene: TRBV7-3
abundance: few
d_gene: NA
j_gene: TRBJ2-6

CDR3aa: CASSFTTFRNTEAFF
CDR3nt: TGTGCCAGCAGCTTCACCACATTCAGGAACACTGAAGCTTTCTTT
v_gene: TRBV7-9
abundance: once
d_gene: NA
j_gene: TRBJ1-1

CDR3aa: CAWSGGTSGISYEQYF
CDR3nt: TGTGCCTGGAGTGGGGGGACTAGCGGGATATCCTACGAGCAGTACTTC
v_gene: TRBV30
abundance: NA
d_gene: TRBD2
j_gene: TRBJ2-7

CDR3aa: CASSPGQVYYNEQFF
CDR3nt: TGTGCCAGCTCACCGGGACAGGTGTACTACAATGAGCAGTTCTTC
v_gene: TRBV18
abundance: NA
d_gene: TRBD1
j_gene: TRBJ2-1

CDR3aa: CASSRDRNTEAFF
CDR3nt: TGTGCCAGCAGCCGGGACAGGAACACTGAAGCTTTCTTT
v_gene: TRBV7-3
abundance: NA
d_gene: TRBD1
j_gene: TRBJ1-1

CDR3aa: CASSVSGSTDTQYF
CDR3nt: TGTGCCAGCAGCGTATCGGGGTCCACAGATACGCAGTATTTT
v_gene: TRBV9
abundance: NA
d_gene: NA
j_gene: TRBJ2-3